This T cell receptor (beta chain) originates from a study of blood T cell repertoires in COVID-19. Overall study context: Spain, Italy and the United States supplied samples that represented acute and convalescent COVID-19. PBMCs, B-cell-depleted T cells, or T cells were the source of the cDNA or gDNA that made up the material.

This CDR3 has 16 amino acids. The germline V and J ends were trimmed by 1 base and 1 base, with 15 bases remaining between them. Germline CDR1 and CDR2: SQVTM and ANQGSEA. Per the original data handling: Amplification of reference gene primers provided the estimated nucleated cell counts. Profiled with immunoSEQ multiplex PCR; TCRdb holds only in-frame clones, not every one. V, J and clone size are those of that table, while D and trimming were read from the DNA. The data show under 90,000 clones, with 65% to 90% seen just once and 15% to 20% held by the top ten. This chain links TRBV29-1 with TRBJ2-3; possible D gene TRBD1, 5 bases. What was sequenced was peripheral blood. This clonotype was obtained from a woman of 80 years or more with active or convalescent COVID-19. In nucleotides, the CDR3 is TGCAGCGTTGAAGGGTGGGGCTTCGAGGGCACAGATACGCAGTATTTT. This translates into CSVEGWGFEGTDTQYF.